Shown below are 21 T cell receptor beta chains from a single sample sequenced in a study of glioma-infiltrating T cells after dendritic cell vaccination. TCRdb's copy holds only in-frame clones and misses some; the assay was immunoSEQ multiplex PCR. This table has tens of thousands of clones, about four fifths appearing once. The sample here was blood, taken before dendritic cell vaccination. The receptors originated from a human donor with glioblastoma.

The chain couples TRBV7-2 to TRBJ2-5, with D possibly matching TRBD1 (5 bases). Trimming removed 6 bases at V and 5 bases at J, with 13 bases between. Germline values: CDR1 SGHTA, CDR2 FQGNSA. The CDR3 runs 13 residues. CDR3 amino acids: CASRGRPEETQYF. The CDR3 nucleotides are TGTGCCAGCAGGGGGCGACCGGAGGAGACCCAGTACTTC.

This CDR3 is CASSPPPGSGTEAFF. The DNA of the CDR3 is TGTGCCAGCAGCCCCCCCCCGGGGTCAGGCACTGAAGCTTTCTTT. The J gene is TRBJ1-1, the V gene TRBV5-4; no clear D. CDR3 size: 15 residues. The germline V and J ends were trimmed by 4 bases and 4 bases, with 17 bases remaining between them. The germline gives CDR1 SGHNT, CDR2 YYREEE (reference sequence).

This clone has just a few counts. The chain links TRBV12-1 to TRBJ2-4; TRBD1 is the table's D call and was not checked against the DNA. TRBV12-1 is a listed pseudogene. This CDR3 is 20 amino acids long. The chain's CDR3 is CATQPKTERVCRRSKNIQYF. CDR3 DNA: TGTGCCACCCAACCGAAGACAGAGCGAGTCTGCCGACGGTCCAAAAACATTCAGTACTTC.

This rearrangement joins TRBV5-1 to TRBJ1-2; 8 bases agree with TRBD1. Germline V gives CDR1 SGHRS, CDR2 YFSETQ. The CDR3 runs to 14 residues. The junction had 7 bases not matched to a gene; V was cut back by 4 bases and J by 5 bases. The CDR3 is CASSLGQGRYGYTF. The CDR3 DNA follows: TGCGCCAGCAGCCTAGGACAGGGCCGGTATGGCTACACCTTC. Variable domain in full (rest from reference TRBV5-1 and TRBJ1-2): KAGVTQTPRYLIKTRGQQVTLSCSPISGHRSVSWYQQTPGQGLQFLFEYFSETQRNKGNFPGRFSGRQFSNSRSEMNVSTLELGDSALYLCASSLGQGRYGYTFGSGTRLTVV.

V is TRBV6-5 and J is TRBJ1-1, with D unresolved. CDR1 and CDR2 (germline): MNHEY, SVGAGI. The ends were cut back, 6 bases at V and 1 base at J, with 9 bases in the middle. The CDR3 consists of 13 residues. The CDR3 DNA is TGTGCCAGCAGCCCCGCAGAGAACACTGAAGCTTTCTTT. Its protein product is CASSPAENTEAFF.

The table lists this clone with a few counts. The chain is built from TRBV4-1 and TRBJ1-5; D is unclear. V was cut by 1 base and J by 5 bases, with 6 bases left in between. Germline CDR1 reads MGHRA; CDR2 reads YSYEKL. The CDR3 has 13 amino acids. The CDR3 bases are TGCGCCAGCAGCCAAGTAATATATCAGCCCCAGCATTTT. It encodes CASSQVIYQPQHF.

The DNA for the CDR3 is TGTGCCAGCAGCATTAGCTTCCCGAACACTGAAGCTTTCTTT. Translated, it gives CASSISFPNTEAFF. The gene calls are TRBV21-1 and TRBJ1-1. TRBV21-1 is a pseudogene locus. The CDR3 runs to 14 residues.

This sequence joins TRBV10-3 and TRBJ2-1, with 10 bases matching TRBD1. CDR1 and CDR2 from the germline V gene are ENHRY and SYGVKD. V gave up 6 bases and J gave up 7 bases; unmatched junction bases: 9. The CDR3 runs 15 residues. In DNA, the CDR3 is TGTGCCATCAGCACCGACAGGGGGCTGGGAAATGAGCAGTTCTTC. Encoded protein: CAISTDRGLGNEQFF.

V is TRBV6-1 and J is TRBJ2-3; perhaps TRBD1 as D (7 bases). Germline CDR1 and CDR2: MNHNS and SASEGT. The CDR3 loop spans 14 amino acids. Trimming cost V 6 bases and J 0 bases, with 10 bases left between them. The CDR3 coding sequence is TGTGCCAGCAGGGGGGGACAGAGCACAGATACGCAGTATTTT. This codes for CASRGGQSTDTQYF.

The rearrangement joins TRBV19 to TRBJ2-4; a weak D match, TRBD2 (6 bases). Germline V gene data show CDR1 as LNHDA and CDR2 as SQIVND (reference sequence). V was cut by 6 bases and J by 9 bases, with 18 bases left in between. The CDR3 totals 14 residues. The CDR3 protein is CASSQDRREAIQYF. DNA of the CDR3: TGTGCCAGTAGCCAGGACCGGAGGGAAGCCATTCAGTACTTC. Complete variable domain (other parts from reference TRBV19 and TRBJ2-4): DGGITQSPKYLFRKEGQNVTLSCEQNLNHDAMYWYRQDPGQGLRLIYYSQIVNDFQKGDIAEGYSVSREKKESFPLTVTSAQKNPTAFYLCASSQDRREAIQYFGAGTRLSVL.

This chain links TRBV5-4 with TRBJ1-3; 7 bases are a match to TRBD1. The CDR3 loop spans 16 amino acids. Looked up from germline, CDR1 is SGHNT and CDR2 is YYREEE (reference sequence). V shed 3 bases and J 2 bases; nucleotides not matched to a gene: 8. In nucleotides, the CDR3 is TGTGCCAGCAGCTCGACAGGGAATAGGGCTGGAAACACCATATATTTT. Amino acids: CASSSTGNRAGNTIYF.

The chain links TRBV2 to TRBJ2-3; 12 nucleotides align to TRBD2. Germline CDR1 SNHLY, CDR2 FYNNEI. This CDR3 region has 16 residues. J lost 0 bases, V lost 6 bases, and 4 bases had no gene match. CDR3 region: CASRRGTSGSTDTQYF. The CDR3, as DNA: TGTGCCAGCAGAAGAGGGACTAGCGGGAGCACAGATACGCAGTATTTT.

The J gene is TRBJ1-6, the V gene TRBV7-9; weak D call: TRBD1 (5 bases). Trimming cost V 2 bases and J 8 bases, with 19 bases left between them. Germline V gene sequence: CDR1 SEHNR, CDR2 FQNEAQ (reference sequence). The CDR3 extends over 17 amino acids. The CDR3 reads CASSLMQGFWSDSPLHF. Written as DNA, the CDR3 is TGTGCCAGCAGCTTAATGCAGGGCTTCTGGTCCGATTCACCCCTCCACTTT.

The chain's CDR3 is CASSPYGHTDTQYF. The CDR3 DNA is TGTGCCAGCTCACCATACGGACACACAGATACGCAGTATTTT. V gene TRBV18 combines with J gene TRBJ2-3, with D perhaps matching TRBD1 (5 bases). Trimming removed 2 bases at V and 2 bases at J, with 8 bases between. The germline V gene has CDR1 KGHSH and CDR2 LQKENI. CDR3 length equals 14 residues.

The rearrangement uses TRBV6-5 and TRBJ2-5; D perhaps matches TRBD1 (5 bases). Germline V gives CDR1 MNHEY, CDR2 SVGAGI. Trimming pared 2 bases from V and 2 bases from J, leaving 9 bases between. The CDR3 totals 14 residues. CDR3 DNA sequence: TGTGCCAGCAGTTACCAGGGTGCACAAGAGACCCAGTACTTC. It is translated as CASSYQGAQETQYF.

The genes are TRBV7-8 and TRBJ2-1, with 7 positions matching TRBD1. Unmatched junction bases numbered 3, after V lost 1 base and J lost 0 bases. The germline gives CDR1 SGHVS, CDR2 FQNEAQ. The CDR3 consists of 16 residues. This chain's CDR3 is CASSLEGDSSYNEQFF. Written as DNA, the CDR3 is TGTGCCAGCAGCTTAGAGGGGGACAGCTCCTACAATGAGCAGTTCTTC.

The chain recombines TRBV28 with TRBJ1-2; 8 bases match TRBD1. Germline loops: CDR1 MDHEN, CDR2 SYDVKM. Germline trimming cut 3 bases from V and 8 bases from J; bases unmatched to any gene: 11. The CDR3 runs 15 residues. The CDR3 region is CASSFGGRQGMGYTF. The DNA for the CDR3 is TGTGCCAGCAGTTTCGGTGGGCGACAGGGGATGGGCTACACCTTC.

The genes are TRBV5-4 and TRBJ1-6; TRBD1 aligns across 7 bases. The germline gives CDR1 SGHNT, CDR2 YYREEE (reference sequence). This CDR3 contains 14 residues. V lost 2 bases to trimming and J lost 5 bases; unmatched junction nucleotides: 1. The CDR3 region has the DNA TGTGCCAGCAGCTTTGACAGGGATAATTCACCCCTCCACTTT. Protein product: CASSFDRDNSPLHF. Full variable domain (missing parts from reference TRBV5-4 and TRBJ1-6): ETGVTQSPTHLIKTRGQQVTLRCSSQSGHNTVSWYQQALGQGPQFIFQYYREEENGRGNFPPRFSGLQFPNYSSELNVNALELDDSALYLCASSFDRDNSPLHFGNGTRLTVT.

This sequence joins TRBV5-4 and TRBJ1-2; 9 nucleotides line up with TRBD1. J lost 5 bases, V lost 4 bases, and 6 bases had no gene match. The CDR3 is 14 residues long. Germline-derived CDR1 and CDR2 are SGHNT and YYREEE (reference sequence). The CDR3 spells CASSVQGAEYGYTF. The DNA of the CDR3 is TGTGCCAGCAGCGTACAGGGGGCAGAGTATGGCTACACCTTC.

The chain recombines TRBV5-6 with TRBJ1-1, with D perhaps matching TRBD1 (6 bases). The V end lost 4 bases, the J end lost 1 base, and 20 bases lay between the germline ends. The CDR3 sequence is 17 residues long. The germline V gene encodes CDR1 SGHDT and CDR2 YYEEEE. CDR3 residues: CASSMYTVSDRNTEAFF. In DNA form, the CDR3 reads TGTGCCAGCAGCATGTATACGGTCTCGGACAGGAACACTGAAGCTTTCTTT. Using reference TRBV5-6 and TRBJ1-1 for the parts outside the CDR3, the full variable domain is DAGVTQSPTHLIKTRGQQVTLRCSPKSGHDTVSWYQQALGQGPQFIFQYYEEEERQRGNFPDRFSGHQFPNYSSELNVNALLLGDSALYLCASSMYTVSDRNTEAFFGQGTRLTVV.

J is TRBJ1-4 and V is TRBV2; D possibly corresponds to TRBD1 (5 bases). CDR1 and CDR2 from the germline V gene are SNHLY and FYNNEI. This CDR3 is 15 amino acids long. With 2 bases removed from V and 5 bases from J, the gap between germline ends came to 12 bases. The CDR3 DNA is TGTGCCAGCAGTGAATGGGGCAGTGGGAATGAAAAACTGTTTTTT. Its translation is CASSEWGSGNEKLFF.